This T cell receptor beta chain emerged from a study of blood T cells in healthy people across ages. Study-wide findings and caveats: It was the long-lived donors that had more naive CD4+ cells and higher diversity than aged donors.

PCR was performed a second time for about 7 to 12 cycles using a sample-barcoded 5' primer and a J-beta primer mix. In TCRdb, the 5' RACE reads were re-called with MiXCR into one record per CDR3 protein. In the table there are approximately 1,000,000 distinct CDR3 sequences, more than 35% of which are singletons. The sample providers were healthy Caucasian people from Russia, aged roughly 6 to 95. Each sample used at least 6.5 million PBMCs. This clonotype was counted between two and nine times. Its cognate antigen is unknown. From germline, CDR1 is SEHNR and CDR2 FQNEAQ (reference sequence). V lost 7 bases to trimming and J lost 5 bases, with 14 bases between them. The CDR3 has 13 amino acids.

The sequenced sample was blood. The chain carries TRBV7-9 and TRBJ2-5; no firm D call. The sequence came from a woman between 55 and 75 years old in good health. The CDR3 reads CASTPPPGETQYF. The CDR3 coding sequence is TGTGCCAGCACCCCTCCCCCTGGGGAGACCCAGTACTTC.